Listed below are T cell receptor beta chains from one sample, sequenced in a study of blood T cell repertoires in COVID-19. The protocol was immunoSEQ multiplex PCR, while the TCRdb copy is restricted to in-frame clones and leaves out a portion. This table has around 28,000 clones, about 80% appearing once. Sequenced: peripheral blood. Receptors were obtained from a man between 65 and 85 years old with acute or convalescent COVID-19. Each CDR3 is given with its conserved first and last residue. The D gene is left open where the match is weak. A clone size is listed for some rows: how often the clone was seen (once, few, many), or a class if it is expanded.

CDR3aa: CAISRGEGNTQYF
CDR3nt: TGTGCCATCAGCAGGGGAGAGGGAAATACGCAGTATTTT
v_gene: TRBV10-3
abundance: .
d_gene: .
j_gene: TRBJ2-3
len: 13

CDR3aa: CASSQDRDQPQHF
CDR3nt: TGTGCCAGCTCTCAGGACAGAGATCAGCCCCAGCATTTT
v_gene: TRBV18
abundance: few
d_gene: .
j_gene: TRBJ1-5
len: 13

CDR3aa: CASSPGTQGSPLHF
CDR3nt: TGTGCCAGCAGCCCAGGGACGCAGGGGTCACCCCTCCACTTT
v_gene: TRBV9
abundance: .
d_gene: .
j_gene: TRBJ1-6
len: 14

CDR3aa: CAWSAAGVGNEQFF
CDR3nt: TGTGCCTGGAGCGCCGCGGGGGTAGGTAATGAGCAGTTCTTC
v_gene: TRBV30
abundance: .
d_gene: TRBD2
j_gene: TRBJ2-1
len: 14

CDR3aa: CASRQGGTEAFF
CDR3nt: TGCGCCAGCAGACAGGGCGGGACTGAAGCTTTCTTT
v_gene: TRBV5-1
abundance: .
d_gene: .
j_gene: TRBJ1-1
len: 12

CDR3aa: CASSIEAGTFLYGYTF
CDR3nt: TGTGCCAGTAGTATAGAAGCAGGGACTTTCTTATATGGCTACACCTTC
v_gene: TRBV19
abundance: .
d_gene: .
j_gene: TRBJ1-2
len: 16

CDR3aa: CASRGAVTGELFF
CDR3nt: TGTGCCAGTAGGGGAGCGGTTACCGGGGAGCTGTTTTTT
v_gene: TRBV19
abundance: once
d_gene: .
j_gene: TRBJ2-2
len: 13

CDR3aa: CASSLDRGDEQYF
CDR3nt: TGTGCCAGTAGTCTGGACAGGGGTGACGAGCAGTACTTC
v_gene: TRBV19
abundance: .
d_gene: TRBD1
j_gene: TRBJ2-7
len: 13

CDR3aa: CASSLGLPNEQFF
CDR3nt: TGCGCCAGCAGCCTCGGACTCCCCAATGAGCAGTTCTTC
v_gene: TRBV5-1
abundance: .
d_gene: .
j_gene: TRBJ2-1
len: 13

CDR3aa: CASMTGGTDTQYF
CDR3nt: TGTGCCAGCATGACAGGGGGCACAGATACGCAGTATTTT
v_gene: TRBV19
abundance: .
d_gene: TRBD1
j_gene: TRBJ2-3
len: 13

CDR3aa: CASERGVDEQYF
CDR3nt: TGTGCCAGCGAGCGGGGAGTCGACGAGCAGTACTTC
v_gene: TRBV28
abundance: .
d_gene: TRBD2
j_gene: TRBJ2-7
len: 12

CDR3aa: CASSLNPLPIYEQYF
CDR3nt: TGCGCCAGCAGCTTGAATCCCCTACCAATATACGAGCAGTACTTC
v_gene: TRBV5-1
abundance: .
d_gene: .
j_gene: TRBJ2-7
len: 15

CDR3aa: CAISEPPGNEQFF
CDR3nt: TGTGCCATCAGTGAGCCCCCAGGCAATGAGCAGTTCTTC
v_gene: TRBV10-3
abundance: .
d_gene: .
j_gene: TRBJ2-1
len: 13

CDR3aa: CASSQKGFTGNTIYF
CDR3nt: TGCGCCAGCAGTCAAAAGGGGTTCACTGGAAACACCATATATTTT
v_gene: TRBV23-1
abundance: .
d_gene: .
j_gene: TRBJ1-3
len: 15

CDR3aa: CASSQEVDRGGTDTQYF
CDR3nt: TGCGCCAGCAGCCAAGAAGTTGACCGGGGAGGCACAGATACGCAGTATTTT
v_gene: TRBV4-1
abundance: .
d_gene: .
j_gene: TRBJ2-3
len: 17

CDR3aa: CASSPNGGSGYTF
CDR3nt: TGCGCCAGCAGTCCAAATGGAGGGAGCGGCTACACCTTC
v_gene: TRBV23-1
abundance: .
d_gene: .
j_gene: TRBJ1-2
len: 13

CDR3aa: CASRRTGTGDSPLHF
CDR3nt: TGTGCCAGCAGGCGTACCGGGACAGGGGACTCACCCCTCCACTTT
v_gene: TRBV27
abundance: .
d_gene: TRBD1
j_gene: TRBJ1-6
len: 15

CDR3aa: CASSPRGSNQPQHF
CDR3nt: TGTGCCAGCAGTCCCCGCGGTTCCAATCAGCCCCAGCATTTT
v_gene: TRBV6-5
abundance: .
d_gene: .
j_gene: TRBJ1-5
len: 14

CDR3aa: CASSLPRGLNTEAFF
CDR3nt: TGTGCCAGCAGCTTGCCGCGGGGGTTGAACACTGAAGCTTTCTTT
v_gene: TRBV5-4
abundance: .
d_gene: .
j_gene: TRBJ1-1
len: 15

CDR3aa: CASSFGDSQPQHF
CDR3nt: TGTGCCAGCAGTTTCGGGGACAGTCAGCCCCAGCATTTT
v_gene: TRBV28
abundance: .
d_gene: TRBD1
j_gene: TRBJ1-5
len: 13

CDR3aa: CASSKGGFGNTIYF
CDR3nt: TGTGCCAGCAGTAAAGGGGGTTTTGGAAACACCATATATTTT
v_gene: TRBV28
abundance: .
d_gene: .
j_gene: TRBJ1-3
len: 14

CDR3aa: CASSRDSGSRNEQFF
CDR3nt: TGTGCCAGCAGCCGAGATAGCGGGAGTAGGAATGAGCAGTTCTTC
v_gene: TRBV14
abundance: .
d_gene: TRBD2
j_gene: TRBJ2-1
len: 15

CDR3aa: CAISETGTSGRIDTQYF
CDR3nt: TGTGCCATCAGTGAGACCGGGACTAGCGGGAGGATTGATACGCAGTATTTT
v_gene: TRBV10-3
abundance: once
d_gene: TRBD2
j_gene: TRBJ2-3
len: 17

CDR3aa: CASSRGVAGGPDTQYF
CDR3nt: TGTGCCAGCAGCAGAGGGGTAGCGGGAGGGCCAGATACGCAGTATTTT
v_gene: TRBV7-7
abundance: .
d_gene: TRBD2
j_gene: TRBJ2-3
len: 16

CDR3aa: CASSRLQDMVENTEAFF
CDR3nt: TGCGCCAGCAGCCGCCTCCAAGACATGGTGGAGAACACTGAAGCTTTCTTT
v_gene: TRBV5-1
abundance: .
d_gene: .
j_gene: TRBJ1-1
len: 17

CDR3aa: CATGTGDRYGYTF
CDR3nt: TGTGCCACCGGGACAGGGGATCGGTATGGCTACACCTTC
v_gene: TRBV19
abundance: .
d_gene: TRBD1
j_gene: TRBJ1-2
len: 13

CDR3aa: CASSLGESAGTQYF
CDR3nt: TGTGCCAGCAGCTTGGGAGAGAGCGCGGGCACGCAGTACTTC
v_gene: TRBV7-9
abundance: .
d_gene: .
j_gene: TRBJ2-7
len: 14

CDR3aa: CASTGQRGSGSNQPQHF
CDR3nt: TGTGCCAGCACGGGACAGAGGGGAAGTGGGAGCAATCAGCCCCAGCATTTT
v_gene: TRBV5-8
abundance: .
d_gene: TRBD1
j_gene: TRBJ1-5
len: 17

CDR3aa: CASRSPGQGASGEQFF
CDR3nt: TGTGCCAGCAGGTCCCCGGGACAGGGGGCCTCGGGTGAGCAGTTCTTC
v_gene: TRBV28
abundance: .
d_gene: TRBD1
j_gene: TRBJ2-1
len: 16

CDR3aa: CASSNGQLNQPQHF
CDR3nt: TGTGCCAGCAGTAACGGACAGCTCAATCAGCCCCAGCATTTT
v_gene: TRBV6-2/TRBV6-3
abundance: .
d_gene: .
j_gene: TRBJ1-5
len: 14

CDR3aa: CASGGQGGYQPQHF
CDR3nt: TGTGCCAGTGGGGGACAGGGGGGCTATCAGCCCCAGCATTTT
v_gene: TRBV19
abundance: .
d_gene: TRBD1
j_gene: TRBJ1-5
len: 14

CDR3aa: CASSRDRGSGQPQHF
CDR3nt: TGTGCCAGCTCACGGGACAGGGGTAGCGGTCAGCCCCAGCATTTT
v_gene: TRBV18
abundance: once
d_gene: TRBD1
j_gene: TRBJ1-5
len: 15

CDR3aa: CASSAQGAWSGYTF
CDR3nt: TGTGCCAGCAGCGCACAGGGGGCTTGGAGTGGCTACACCTTC
v_gene: TRBV9
abundance: .
d_gene: TRBD1
j_gene: TRBJ1-2
len: 14

CDR3aa: CASSVNVAEPQHF
CDR3nt: TGTGCCAGCAGCGTTAACGTGGCAGAGCCCCAGCATTTT
v_gene: TRBV7-2
abundance: .
d_gene: .
j_gene: TRBJ1-5
len: 13

CDR3aa: CARRPGSGPAKETQYF
CDR3nt: TGTGCCAGAAGACCTGGGAGCGGCCCCGCGAAAGAGACCCAGTACTTC
v_gene: TRBV5-3
abundance: .
d_gene: .
j_gene: TRBJ2-5
len: 16

CDR3aa: CATSDRLDRAGPKETQYF
CDR3nt: TGTGCCACCAGTGATCGACTGGACAGGGCGGGGCCCAAAGAGACCCAGTACTTC
v_gene: TRBV24-1
abundance: .
d_gene: TRBD1
j_gene: TRBJ2-5
len: 18